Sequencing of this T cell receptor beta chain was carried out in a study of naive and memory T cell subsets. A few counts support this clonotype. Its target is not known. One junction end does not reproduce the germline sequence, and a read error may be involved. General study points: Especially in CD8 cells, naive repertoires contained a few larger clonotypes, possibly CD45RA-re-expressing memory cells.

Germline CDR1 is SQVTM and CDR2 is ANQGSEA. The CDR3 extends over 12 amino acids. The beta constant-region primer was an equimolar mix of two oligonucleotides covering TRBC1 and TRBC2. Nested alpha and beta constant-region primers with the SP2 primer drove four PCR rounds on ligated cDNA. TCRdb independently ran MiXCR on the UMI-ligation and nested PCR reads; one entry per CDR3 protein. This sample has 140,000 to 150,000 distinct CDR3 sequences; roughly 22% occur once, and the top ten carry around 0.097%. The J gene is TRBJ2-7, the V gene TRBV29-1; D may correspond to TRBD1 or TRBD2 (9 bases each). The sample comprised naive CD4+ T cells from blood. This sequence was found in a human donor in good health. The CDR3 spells CSARREGQGLNF. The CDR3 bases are TGCAGCGCCCGGCGGGAGGGACAGGGTTTGAACTTC.